The 3 T cell receptor beta chains reported below all come from one sample, sequenced in a study of cytomegalovirus exposure and HLA in healthy donors. 13 Jbeta primers and 60 Vbeta primers were used for the PCR. Produced via immunoSEQ multiplex PCR; TCRdb's table is partial and in-frame only. The table includes over 150,000 clones, around three quarters detected once. Source material: PBMCs. The receptors originated from a man aged 35-49 years in good health and CMV-seronegative.

This clone has a single count. The rearrangement uses TRBV28 and TRBJ2-7, with 8 positions matching TRBD1. This CDR3 has 14 amino acids. The germline CDR1 and CDR2 sequences are MDHEN and SYDVKM. The V gene end was trimmed by 7 bases and the J gene end by 4 bases; junction bases not matched to a gene: 9. Here the CDR3 reads CASNRRGLSYEQYF. The CDR3 DNA is TGTGCCAGCAATCGCAGGGGGCTATCTTACGAGCAGTACTTC.

The V gene is TRBV29-1, the J gene TRBJ1-1; D possibly corresponds to TRBD1 (6 bases). Trimming pared 5 bases from V and 6 bases from J, leaving 16 bases between. Per the germline V gene, CDR1 is SQVTM and CDR2 is ANQGSEA. The CDR3 has 13 residues. The CDR3 DNA reads TGCAGCGTTTTCGTAACAGGGTCCCCTGAAGCTTTCTTT. This sequence encodes CSVFVTGSPEAFF.

This clone turned up a few times. The rearrangement uses TRBV5-1 and TRBJ2-3; 8 nucleotides line up with TRBD1. The CDR3 covers 13 residues. Germline V lookup: CDR1 SGHRS, CDR2 YFSETQ. V shed 4 bases and J 7 bases; nucleotides not matched to a gene: 5. CDR3 sequence reads: CASSPRQGNTQYF. The CDR3 DNA is TGCGCCAGCAGCCCAAGACAGGGGAATACGCAGTATTTT.